This paragraph reports one T cell receptor beta chain. This record belongs to a study of blood T cell repertoires in COVID-19. For the study at large: Spain, Italy and the United States supplied samples that represented acute and convalescent COVID-19. PBMCs, B-cell-depleted T cells, or T cells were the source of the cDNA or gDNA that made up the material.

Trimming cost V 5 bases and J 10 bases; bases outside gene matches: 9. This CDR3 has 13 amino acids. In the authors' methods: Using reference gene primer amplification, nucleated cell counts were estimated. Sequenced by immunoSEQ multiplex PCR; TCRdb stores in-frame clones only, minus some. The DNA gave D and trimming, while V, J and clone size come from that table. The sample holds 200,000 to 300,000 clones, over 70% seen once. The TCR originated in a man in his forties or fifties with acute or convalescent COVID-19. The sequenced material came from peripheral blood. The V gene is TRBV12-3 or TRBV12-4, the J gene TRBJ1-1; 8 bases line up with TRBD1. CDR3 region: CASSQDRASRAFF. For the CDR3, the DNA is TGTGCCAGCAGTCAGGACAGGGCTAGTCGAGCTTTCTTT.